Each of the 8 T cell receptor beta chains below was sequenced from the same sample in a study of T-cell reconstitution after alpha-beta-depleted transplantation in children. A TCRbeta library incorporating unique molecular identifiers was prepared. MiXCR, applied by TCRdb to the PCR reads, yields one record per CDR3 protein. The sample lists over 450,000 distinct CDR3 sequences; roughly 10% were seen once. The sequences come from PBMCs, collected before TCRalphabeta/CD19-depleted stem cell transplant. These receptors came from a child aged 2-15 years with inherited bone marrow failure, due to receive a stem cell transplant.

This clonotype was found a few times. This chain uses TRBV12-3 or TRBV12-4 with TRBJ1-1; D is unclear. The CDR3 is 13 amino acids. V gave up 4 bases and J gave up 0 bases, with 6 bases separating them. CDR3 DNA: TGTGCCAGCAGTTCAGAGATGAACACTGAAGCTTTCTTT. Translation gives CASSSEMNTEAFF.

This clonotype was detected ten times or more. V gene TRBV4-3 combines with J gene TRBJ2-1; D unclear. The CDR3 is 17 amino acids. V was pared by 4 bases and J by 4 bases, with 20 bases between. Looked up from germline, CDR1 is LGHNA and CDR2 is YSLEER. CDR3 loop: CASSLRAVGPNYNEQFF. The CDR3 region has the DNA TGCGCCAGCAGCCTCCGGGCAGTAGGCCCCAATTACAATGAGCAGTTCTTC.

This clonotype was seen at least ten times. The chain combines TRBV12-3 or TRBV12-4 with TRBJ2-1; D not certain. The CDR3 is 14 residues long. Trimming removed 2 bases at V and 2 bases at J, with 7 bases between. CDR3 nucleotides: TGTGCCAGCAGTTTACCCTTACCCTACAATGAGCAGTTCTTC. This translates into CASSLPLPYNEQFF.

This clonotype was picked up many times. This rearrangement joins TRBV7-2 to TRBJ2-1; 7 bases line up with TRBD1. Germline CDR1 SGHTA, CDR2 FQGNSA. V trimming: 2 bases; J trimming: 2 bases; junction bases outside the gene matches: 3. This CDR3 is built from 15 residues. The CDR3 sequence is CASSLRGLAYNEQFF. CDR3 DNA: TGTGCCAGCAGCTTAAGGGGGCTAGCCTACAATGAGCAGTTCTTC.

Many counts were recorded for this clonotype. J is TRBJ1-2 and V is TRBV29-1; TRBD1 agrees at 8 bases. In germline, CDR1 is SQVTM, CDR2 ANQGSEA. With 5 bases clipped from V and 7 bases from J, the junction kept 12 bases outside the gene matches. CDR3 length equals 14 residues. The CDR3 is CSVFTWTGNGGYTF. The CDR3 DNA follows: TGCAGCGTTTTCACCTGGACAGGGAACGGTGGCTACACCTTC.

The chain recombines TRBV6-1 with TRBJ2-3; TRBD1 agrees at 10 bases. The length of the CDR3 is 14 residues. The V gene's germline CDR1 is MNHNS and CDR2 SASEGT. V lost 7 bases and J lost 11; bases outside the gene matches: 12. The CDR3 loop is CASNDRGPGRGQYF. DNA of the CDR3: TGTGCCAGCAATGACAGGGGGCCAGGTCGGGGGCAGTATTTT.

Worth noting for this clonotype: A junction end diverges from the germline sequence, so it may reflect a read error. The V gene is TRBV12-3 or TRBV12-4, the J gene TRBJ2-7, with unresolved D. This CDR3 is built from 13 residues. The CDR3 is CASSFPSRYERYF. CDR3 DNA: TGTGCCAGCAGTTTTCCCTCGCGCTATGAGCGGTACTTC.

The chain has TRBV19 and TRBJ2-3; 7 nucleotides match TRBD1. J gave up 4 bases and V 4 bases, and 5 bases lay outside the gene matches. This CDR3 region has 14 residues. The V gene's germline CDR1 is LNHDA and CDR2 SQIVND (reference sequence). Here the CDR3 reads CASSTRQGPDTQYF. The CDR3 DNA follows: TGTGCCAGTAGTACCCGACAGGGCCCAGATACGCAGTATTTT.